The present T cell receptor (beta chain) was sequenced within a study of cytomegalovirus exposure and HLA in healthy donors. The CDR3 extends over 16 amino acids. CDR1 is LGHNA and CDR2 is YSLEER in the germline V gene. V was shortened by 0 bases and J by 2 bases, with 14 bases between the two germline ends. The PCR had 60 Vbeta and 13 Jbeta primers. Here immunoSEQ multiplex PCR was the method, and the copy in TCRdb shows in-frame clones only, minus some. Of around 150,000 clones listed, 80% were seen once; the top ten hold approximately 4.3%. A few counts support this clone. Its antigen remains unidentified. Study results and caveats: Three chains tied to CMV proved CMV antigen-specific in vitro. Common viral pathogens seemed to be connected with several of the most significant clusters, according to a later analysis. The study put around 180 TCR beta chains on its list as cytomegalovirus-associated. Presence/absence analyses supposed approximately even sequencing depth among donors.

The chain carries TRBV4-3 and TRBJ2-7; D may be TRBD2 (5 bases). This sequence originates from a man younger than 40 in good health. The sample was PBMCs. The CDR3 reads CASSQERGAFPYEQYF. DNA for the CDR3: TGCGCCAGCAGCCAAGAACGGGGTGCCTTCCCCTACGAGCAGTACTTC.